This TCR beta chain stems from a study of blood T cell repertoires in COVID-19. Study in general: Acute and convalescent COVID-19 samples came from the United States, Italy and Spain.

TCRdb's copy holds only in-frame clones and misses some; the assay was immunoSEQ multiplex PCR. The data show more than 200,000 clones, with 88% seen just once and roughly 6.3% held by the top ten. V lost 4 bases to trimming and J lost 8 bases; unmatched junction nucleotides: 9. The CDR3 has 15 residues. Germline V gene sequence: CDR1 SGHNT, CDR2 YENEEA. The sequence was obtained from a young woman with COVID-19, enrolled during active disease. The chain is built from TRBV11-3 and TRBJ2-1; TRBD2 agrees at 9 bases. Sequencing was done on a sample of peripheral blood. In nucleotides, the CDR3 is TGTGCCAGCAGCTCCTTAGCGGGAGCGGCAGATGAGCAGTTCTTC. The encoded protein is CASSSLAGAADEQFF.